What follows are 11 T cell receptor beta chains derived from one specimen sequenced in a study of CD8+ T cells in alopecia areata. Extracted from the samples, RNA was reverse transcribed into cDNA to serve as the sequencing template. Clones were sequenced by immunoSEQ multiplex PCR, and TCRdb holds only the in-frame ones, with some missing. The sample has 180,000 or so clones, 67% seen once; the top ten hold approximately 10%. Sequenced here: CD8+ T cells sorted from blood, sampled at week 0. The receptors derive from a human donor with alopecia areata.

The sample holds one count of this clone. This chain uses TRBV29-1 with TRBJ2-2; 7 positions agree with TRBD1. This CDR3 contains 13 residues. Germline-derived CDR1 and CDR2 are SQVTM and ANQGSEA. Losses at the gene ends were 6 bases for V and 6 bases for J; bases not matched to a gene: 7. CDR3 DNA: TGCAGCGTGGATCAGGGGGTCGCCGGGGAGCTGTTTTTT. It encodes CSVDQGVAGELFF.

V and J are TRBV9 and TRBJ2-2, with D unresolved. CDR3 size: 11 residues. V gave up 3 bases and J gave up 6 bases, with 3 bases separating them. Germline V gives CDR1 SGDLS, CDR2 YYNGEE. In DNA, the CDR3 is TGTGCCAGCAGCGCCGCCGGGGAGCTGTTTTTT. It codes for CASSAAGELFF. Supplemented by reference TRBV9 and TRBJ2-2, the full variable domain reads DSGVTQTPKHLITATGQRVTLRCSPRSGDLSVYWYQQSLDQGLQFLIQYYNGEERAKGNILERFSAQQFPDLHSELNLSSLELGDSALYFCASSAAGELFFGEGSRLTVL.

This clone was picked up a small number of times. The chain couples TRBV29-1 to TRBJ2-1; D is ambiguous. Germline V gene lookup returns CDR1 SQVTM and CDR2 ANQGSEA. V lost 3 bases and J lost 9, with 12 bases in between. This CDR3 is built from 12 residues. In nucleotides, the CDR3 is TGCAGCGTTGAGTTGCCCGTAGGTGAGCAGTTCTTC. Protein: CSVELPVGEQFF.

V gene TRBV7-2 combines with J gene TRBJ2-7; a possible D gene is TRBD1 (6 bases). Per germline, CDR1 SGHTA and CDR2 FQGNSA. There are 15 residues in the CDR3. V lost 5 bases and J lost 5, with 19 bases in between. CDR3 sequence: CASSRGGQGIHEQYF. Here the CDR3 DNA reads TGTGCCAGCAGCCGGGGCGGTCAGGGGATTCACGAGCAGTACTTC.

This chain connects TRBV6-5 to TRBJ2-1, with 9 bases fitting TRBD2. CDR1 MNHEY and CDR2 SVGAGI come from the germline V gene. This CDR3 is 15 amino acids long. J was trimmed by 3 bases and V by 5 bases; bases with no gene match: 5. The chain's CDR3 is CASSPAGGNYNEQFF. The CDR3 DNA reads TGTGCCAGCAGTCCAGCGGGGGGAAACTACAATGAGCAGTTCTTC.

This clone was observed a few times. V is TRBV7-9 and J is TRBJ1-4, with 8 bases aligning to TRBD1. Germline loops: CDR1 SEHNR, CDR2 FQNEAQ (reference sequence). The CDR3 loop spans 14 amino acids. V gave up 5 bases and J gave up 8 bases; unmatched junction bases: 7. The CDR3 nucleotides are TGTGCCAGCAGCGTCACAGGGGGAGAGGAAAAACTGTTTTTT. Its protein is CASSVTGGEEKLFF.

This rearrangement joins TRBV20-1 to TRBJ2-7; TRBD2 aligns across 7 bases. This CDR3 has 11 residues. Unmatched junction bases numbered 2, after V lost 2 bases and J lost 7 bases. Germline V gene sequence: CDR1 DFQATT, CDR2 SNEGSKA (reference sequence). DNA of the CDR3: TGCAGTGCTAGATGGCGGGGGGAGCAGTACTTC. Residues: CSARWRGEQYF.

The genes are TRBV27 and TRBJ2-2, with D unclear. Per germline, CDR1 MNHEY and CDR2 SMNVEV (reference sequence). V lost 6 bases, J lost 4 bases, and 15 bases lay in between. This CDR3 is 15 amino acids long. CDR3 amino acids: CASSPRTSGTGELFF. Written as DNA, the CDR3 is TGTGCCAGCAGCCCGCGCACGTCGGGCACCGGGGAGCTGTTTTTT.

The chain carries TRBV7-9 and TRBJ2-1; 9 bases are a match to TRBD2. V shed 3 bases and J 5 bases; nucleotides not matched to a gene: 5. The CDR3 is made up of 15 amino acids. In germline, CDR1 is SEHNR, CDR2 FQNEAQ (reference sequence). The CDR3 region has the DNA TGTGCCAGCAGCTTCAGCGGGGGGCGGGACAATGAGCAGTTCTTC. Protein: CASSFSGGRDNEQFF.

The V and J genes are TRBV30 and TRBJ1-1, with D perhaps matching TRBD1 (5 bases). V shed 0 bases and J shed 4 bases, with 12 bases lying between them. The CDR3 totals 14 residues. Germline loops: CDR1 GTSNPN, CDR2 SVGIG (reference sequence). The CDR3 bases are TGTGCCTGGAGTGTGGGGGTAAGGGTCACTGAAGCTTTCTTT. Amino acids: CAWSVGVRVTEAFF.

This clone was found once. The rearrangement links TRBV5-1 to TRBJ2-3; D is undetermined. The CDR3 runs 12 residues. Germline V gene lookup returns CDR1 SGHRS and CDR2 YFSETQ. The V end lost 2 bases, the J end lost 4 bases, and 5 bases lay between the germline ends. The chain's CDR3 is CASSLFSDTQYF. In nucleotides, the CDR3 is TGCGCCAGCAGCTTATTCTCAGATACGCAGTATTTT.